This T cell receptor beta chain was sequenced in a study of T cell responses to AZD1222 COVID-19 vaccine. Here immunoSEQ multiplex PCR was the method, and the copy in TCRdb shows in-frame clones only, minus some. The sample lists 150,000 or so clones; more than 75% were seen once. CDR1 and CDR2 from the germline V gene are SGHTA and FQGNSA. The CDR3 loop spans 13 amino acids. Between the trimmed V and J ends, which lost 3 bases and 3 bases, there was a span of 7 bases. The material sequenced was peripheral blood, taken on day 0 of AZD1222 vaccination. The clonotype originates from an adult in good health. V is TRBV7-2 and J is TRBJ2-3; D gene ambiguous. DNA for the CDR3: TGTGCCAGCAGCTTCCAAATTACAGATACGCAGTATTTT. This translates into CASSFQITDTQYF. Full variable domain (remainder filled in from reference TRBV7-2 and TRBJ2-3): GAGVSQSPSNKVTEKGKDVELRCDPISGHTALYWYRQSLGQGLEFLIYFQGNSAPDKSGLPSDRFSAERTGGSVSTLTIQRTQQEDSAVYLCASSFQITDTQYFGPGTRLTVL.